Below are 17 T cell receptor beta chains sequenced from a single sample in a study of T cell clonality in common variable immunodeficiency. Study observations and caveats: Fewer deletions and N-nucleotide insertions were reportedly seen in common variable immunodeficiency TCR beta sequences.

These TCRs' antigens remain unknown. Libraries were prepared by immunoSEQ multiplex PCR; TCRdb keeps only in-frame clonotypes and omits some of them. The counts give fewer than 30,000 clones, none of them seen only once; just under 30% is held by the top ten. The sample consisted of peripheral blood mononuclear cells. The receptors were gathered from a human donor with common variable immunodeficiency.

This clone was counted at least ten times. The sequence runs out 3 residues before the end of the CDR3; the remainder is reconstructed from the germline J gene. The V and J genes are TRBV7-2 and TRBJ2-5; D possibly uses TRBD1 or TRBD2 (5 bases each). Germline CDR1 SGHTA, CDR2 FQGNSA. Trimming removed 1 base at V and 4 bases at J, with 13 bases between. The CDR3 loop spans 15 amino acids. Incomplete CDR3 DNA: TGTGCCAGCAGCTTAGTAACAGGAGGTTCAGAGACC. This gives the protein CASSLVTGGSET. From start to end, the CDR3 is CASSLVTGGSETQYF.

This clone was detected a few times. The read terminates 3 residues before the CDR3 end, so the remaining end is supplied by the germline J gene. The chain has TRBV6-2 or TRBV6-3 and TRBJ2-5; D may correspond to TRBD1 or TRBD2 (7 bases each). Germline V gene lookup returns CDR1 MNHEY and CDR2 SVGEGT. V lost 7 bases and J 6 bases, leaving 24 bases between the germline ends. The CDR3 extends over 16 amino acids. The covered CDR3 bases are TGTGCCAGCACTCCGAGGGAGGGGGCCTTCACACAGACC. It codes for CASTPREGAFTQT. The full CDR3 protein is CASTPREGAFTQTQYF.

The CDR3 DNA, read in part, is TGTGCCAGTAGTGGCGACAGGGCTGGGGCCAACGTC. Encoded protein: CASSGDRAGANV. Given in full, the CDR3 is CASSGDRAGANVLTF. The V gene is TRBV19, the J gene TRBJ2-6; 7 bases map to TRBD1. The read falls 3 residues short of the CDR3 end, and the missing part is taken from the germline J gene. Germline CDR1 is LNHDA and CDR2 is SQIVND (reference sequence). V shed 5 bases and J 2 bases; nucleotides not matched to a gene: 3. CDR3 length equals 15 residues.

This clone is labeled as medium-sized. The read falls 3 residues short of the CDR3 end, and the missing part is taken from the germline J gene. The chain links TRBV20-1 to TRBJ2-1, with 9 bases fitting TRBD2. With 6 bases clipped from V and 4 bases from J, the junction kept 10 bases outside the gene matches. The germline V gene has CDR1 DFQATT and CDR2 SNEGSKA (reference sequence). This CDR3 is 15 amino acids long. The part of the CDR3 DNA that was read is TGCAGTGCCCAGGGTGAGAGCGGGGGGTACAATGAG. It encodes CSAQGESGGYNE. The entire CDR3 protein is CSAQGESGGYNEQFF.

This clone has only a few counts. The read ends 3 residues shy of where the CDR3 ends; the end is completed using the germline J gene. This rearrangement joins TRBV7-2 to TRBJ2-3; 8 nucleotides align to TRBD2. The germline V gene encodes CDR1 SGHTA and CDR2 FQGNSA. The J segment lost 2 bases and the V segment lost 2 bases, leaving 3 bases of the junction unmatched. This CDR3 spans 15 amino acids. The CDR3 sequence is CASSLLSGNTDTQYF. The covered CDR3 bases are TGTGCCAGCAGCTTACTTAGCGGGAACACAGATACG.

This clone was seen repeatedly, ten times or more. The read ends 3 residues shy of where the CDR3 ends; the end is completed using the germline J gene. The V gene is TRBV27, the J gene TRBJ1-4; D is undetermined. The CDR3 length is 15 residues. Trimming left V 5 bases short and J 2 bases short, with 12 bases between. Per the germline V gene, CDR1 is MNHEY and CDR2 is SMNVEV (reference sequence). The CDR3 is CASSPSLATNEKLFF. Incomplete CDR3 DNA: TGTGCCAGCAGTCCAAGCCTAGCGACTAATGAAAAA.

This clone was found many times. The read ends 3 residues before the CDR3 terminus; that terminus is restored from the germline J gene. This chain joins TRBV30 and TRBJ2-1; D is uncertain. The CDR3 is 16 amino acids. Looked up from germline, CDR1 is GTSNPN and CDR2 is SVGIG (reference sequence). Trimming removed 3 bases from V and 2 bases from J, with 17 bases in between. CDR3 region: CAWSQYSRMTYNEQFF. CDR3 DNA (partial): TGTGCCTGGAGCCAGTATTCTCGAATGACCTACAATGAG.

With respect to this clone: The read terminates 3 residues ahead of where the CDR3 ends, so the germline J gene completes it. In the same sample, other DNA sequences code for this CDR3. The V gene is TRBV18, the J gene TRBJ1-6; 12 nucleotides match TRBD1. Germline values: CDR1 KGHSH, CDR2 LQKENI. The CDR3 sequence is 15 residues long. V gave up 3 bases and J gave up 10 bases; unmatched junction bases: 4. Partial CDR3 DNA: TGTGCCAGCTCACCCGGGACAGGGGGCACCTCACCC. Translated, it gives CASSPGTGGTSP. The whole CDR3 reads CASSPGTGGTSPLHF.

This clone showed up many times. From the germline J gene comes the end of the CDR3, since the read stops 3 residues before it. The chain couples TRBV20-1 to TRBJ2-5; 10 nucleotides match TRBD2. Losses at the gene ends were 6 bases for V and 1 base for J; bases not matched to a gene: 5. The CDR3 extends over 14 amino acids. Looked up from germline, CDR1 is DFQATT and CDR2 is SNEGSKA (reference sequence). CDR3 amino acids: CSANSGGIQETQYF. The CDR3 DNA, read in part, is TGCAGTGCGAATAGCGGGGGGATCCAAGAGACC.

This clone was detected ten times or more. The read ends 3 residues shy of where the CDR3 ends; the end is completed using the germline J gene. The V gene is TRBV7-6, the J gene TRBJ1-1; D not certain. CDR1 and CDR2 from the germline V gene are SGHVS and FNYEAQ. The CDR3 extends over 13 amino acids. V lost 7 bases and J lost 0, with 9 bases in between. CDR3 region: CASTAGMNTEAFF. The DNA read from the CDR3 is TGTGCCAGCACGGCAGGAATGAACACTGAA.

This clone appeared a few times. The junction differs from germline at one of its ends, possibly a read error. The read comes to an end 3 residues before the CDR3 does, leaving the germline J gene to fill in the end. V usage is TRBV7-3 and J usage is TRBJ2-7; 10 bases are a match to TRBD1. Germline CDR1 SGHTA, CDR2 FQGTGA. CDR3 length: 15 amino acids. The CDR3 DNA, read in part, is TGTGCTAGCAGCTTTGGACAGGGGGATACCTACGAG. Translation gives CASSFGQGDTYE. The complete CDR3 sequence is CASSFGQGDTYEQYF.

A few counts support this clone. The part of the CDR3 DNA that was read is TGTGCCAGCAGCTTTCAGGGTGTCCGCACAGATACG. This codes for CASSFQGVRTDT. The whole CDR3 is CASSFQGVRTDTQYF. V gene TRBV7-9 combines with J gene TRBJ2-3; tentative D call: TRBD1 (5 bases). The read ends 3 residues early relative to the CDR3; the germline J gene fills the gap. Germline V lookup: CDR1 SEHNR, CDR2 FQNEAQ (reference sequence). The V end lost 3 bases, the J end lost 1 base, and 11 bases lay between the germline ends. The CDR3 contains 15 residues.

This clone was counted a few times. Coverage ceases 3 residues before the CDR3 finishes, and the germline J gene fills in the end. The rearrangement uses TRBV7-9 and TRBJ2-5; TRBD1 matches 9 bases. Unmatched junction bases numbered 7, after V lost 6 bases and J lost 2 bases. CDR3 length equals 15 residues. Germline-derived CDR1 and CDR2 are SEHNR and FQNEAQ (reference sequence). The CDR3 here is CASSHRDREQETQYF. CDR3 DNA (partial): TGTGCCAGCAGTCACCGGGACAGGGAACAAGAGACC.

At least ten counts were recorded for this clone. The CDR3 is cut off 3 residues early in the read; its end comes from the germline J gene. The chain is built from TRBV20-1 and TRBJ2-2, with TRBD1 identical over 8 bases. V lost 5 bases, J lost 9 bases, and 11 bases stayed unmatched. The CDR3 is made up of 14 amino acids. Looked up from germline, CDR1 is DFQATT and CDR2 is SNEGSKA (reference sequence). The CDR3 loop reads CSARSRQGKRELFF. The DNA read from the CDR3 is TGCAGTGCTCGATCCCGACAGGGGAAACGGGAG.

Comment on this clone: Coverage ceases 3 residues before the CDR3 finishes, and the germline J gene fills in the end. This chain links TRBV19 with TRBJ2-7; 8 bases match TRBD1. CDR3 length equals 14 residues. Losses at the gene ends were 8 bases for V and 3 bases for J; bases not matched to a gene: 9. Germline V lookup: CDR1 LNHDA, CDR2 SQIVND (reference sequence). The part of the CDR3 DNA that was read is TGTGCCAGTGCACCCGGGACAGGATTCTACGAG. Amino acids: CASAPGTGFYE. The entire CDR3 protein reads CASAPGTGFYEQYF.

Worth noting for this clone: The sequenced fragment ends 3 residues before the CDR3 boundary, so the rest is inferred from the germline J gene. This sequence joins TRBV19 and TRBJ1-2; D not certain. There are 12 residues in the CDR3. Germline V CDR1 and CDR2: LNHDA, SQIVND (reference sequence). CDR3 protein: CASSISGVGYTF. The sequenced part of the CDR3 DNA is TGTGCCAGTAGTATTTCCGGGGTCGGC.

This clone showed up many times. The read terminates 3 residues before the CDR3 end, so the remaining end is supplied by the germline J gene. The chain uses TRBV14 and TRBJ1-2; D is unclear. CDR3 length: 16 amino acids. V was pared by 1 base and J by 0 bases, with 12 bases between. CDR1 and CDR2 (germline): SGHDN, FVKESK. CDR3 DNA (partial): TGTGCCAGCAGCCAAGGATGGGCGATTACTAACTATGGC. Translated, it gives CASSQGWAITNYG. The complete CDR3 protein is CASSQGWAITNYGYTF.